What follows is one T cell receptor beta chain and its context. This sample is drawn from a study of blood T cell repertoires in COVID-19. For the study at large: T cells, B-cell-depleted T cells, or PBMCs supplied cDNA or gDNA.

Authors' analysis steps: Nucleated cell number was recorded as an estimate derived from reference gene primer amplification. The data were produced by immunoSEQ multiplex PCR, yet TCRdb's version contains in-frame clones alone and is incomplete. The DNA was the basis for D and trimming; V, J and clone size are from that table. This table has fewer than 250,000 clones, roughly 84% appearing once. Trimming shortened V by 4 bases and J by 2 bases, and 14 bases separated the two germline ends. Germline V gene data show CDR1 as KGHDR and CDR2 as SFDVKD. CDR3 length: 15 residues. The receptor comes from a woman between 50 and 59 years old with acute or convalescent COVID-19. The material sequenced was peripheral blood. The V call is TRBV24-1, the J call TRBJ2-7; tentatively, D is TRBD1 (6 bases). This chain's CDR3 is CATSDPRDTAYEQYF. CDR3 nucleotide sequence: TGTGCCACCAGTGACCCTCGGGACACAGCCTACGAGCAGTACTTC.